These 12 T cell receptor beta chains originate from one sample sequenced in a study of shared clonotypes between healthy human individuals. The protocol was immunoSEQ multiplex PCR, while the TCRdb copy is restricted to in-frame clones and leaves out a portion. This sample carries roughly 500,000 clones, about 95% of them seen once, and the ten largest clones take about 0.064%. Specimen: naive CD4+ T cells sorted from blood. Subset described: CD45RA+ positively selected. These TCRs come from a woman in her thirties in good health.

The chain links TRBV29-1 to TRBJ2-5; a possible D gene is TRBD2 (5 bases). Germline V gives CDR1 SQVTM, CDR2 ANQGSEA. V lost 6 bases and J lost 7, with 15 bases in between. This CDR3 is 12 amino acids long. As DNA, the CDR3 is TGCAGCGTCTTCCCGCCCGAGGGGACCCAGTACTTC. This codes for CSVFPPEGTQYF.

This clone was counted only a few times. This specimen includes other DNA sequences encoding the same CDR3. The DNA of the CDR3 is TGTGCCAGCAGCCCGGGGTATGGCTACACCTTC. Translated, it gives CASSPGYGYTF. The rearrangement uses TRBV6-5 and TRBJ1-2; no clear D gene. The V end was cut by 6 bases, the J end by 5 bases, with 7 bases between. Germline V lookup: CDR1 MNHEY, CDR2 SVGAGI. The CDR3 has 11 amino acids.

The count of this clone is one. The genes are TRBV6-5 and TRBJ1-2; 9 nucleotides agree with TRBD1. Trimming at V came to 2 bases and at J to 8 bases, leaving 6 bases not matched to a gene. CDR1 and CDR2 (germline): MNHEY, SVGAGI. CDR3 length: 14 amino acids. The CDR3 protein is CASSYGNRGRGYTF. The DNA for the CDR3 is TGTGCCAGCAGTTACGGGAACAGGGGGCGAGGCTACACCTTC.

As to this clone: Other DNA sequences within the sample encode an identical CDR3. V is TRBV4-1 and J is TRBJ2-7, with 11 nucleotides matching TRBD2. The CDR3 is 16 residues long. Germline lookup yields CDR1 MGHRA and CDR2 YSYEKL. Trimming took 3 bases from V and 4 from J; bases not matched to a gene: 8. The CDR3 sequence is CASSQGRLAGIYEQYF. CDR3 sequence (DNA): TGCGCCAGCAGCCAGGGCCGACTAGCGGGAATATACGAGCAGTACTTC.

This chain links TRBV7-8 with TRBJ2-7; 10 positions agree with TRBD2. Germline CDR1 and CDR2: SGHVS and FQNEAQ. Trimming cost V 5 bases and J 6 bases; bases outside gene matches: 7. This CDR3 is built from 14 residues. The CDR3 nucleotides read TGTGCCAGCAGCCCCCAGGGACTAGCGCGCGAGCAGTACTTC. Amino acids: CASSPQGLAREQYF.

The chain joins TRBV2 to TRBJ2-7; D unresolved. This CDR3 region has 11 residues. V was cut by 4 bases and J by 0 bases, with 1 base left in between. CDR1 is SNHLY and CDR2 is FYNNEI in the germline V gene. CDR3: CASSASYEQYF. The CDR3 bases are TGTGCCAGCAGTGCCTCCTACGAGCAGTACTTC.

This chain uses TRBV5-6 with TRBJ2-3; TRBD2 agrees at 13 bases. CDR3 length: 16 residues. Losses at the gene ends were 2 bases for V and 6 bases for J; bases not matched to a gene: 6. Germline V gives CDR1 SGHDT, CDR2 YYEEEE. The CDR3: CASSFRTSGSRDTQYF. The CDR3 DNA reads as TGTGCCAGCAGCTTTCGGACTAGCGGGAGCCGTGATACGCAGTATTTT.

The chain is built from TRBV9 and TRBJ2-5, with 10 nucleotides matching TRBD1. This CDR3 region has 16 residues. The germline V gene has CDR1 SGDLS and CDR2 YYNGEE. The trim removed 3 bases at V and 5 bases at J, leaving 10 bases unmatched. The CDR3 nucleotides read TGTGCCAGCAGCGCCGCCCCTCCGGGACAGGGGGAGACCCAGTACTTC. Translating gives CASSAAPPGQGETQYF.

The chain recombines TRBV2 with TRBJ2-1, with 8 bases identical to TRBD1. Germline V lookup: CDR1 SNHLY, CDR2 FYNNEI. This CDR3 contains 12 residues. Trimming removed 6 bases from V and 8 bases from J; junction bases left unmatched: 3. DNA of the CDR3: TGTGCCAGCAGAGGACAGGGCGATGAGCAGTTCTTC. It specifies CASRGQGDEQFF.

The chain carries TRBV6-1 and TRBJ2-2, with D hard to call. The CDR3 length is 15 residues. V was cut by 2 bases and J by 1 base, with 8 bases left in between. Germline V gene lookup returns CDR1 MNHNS and CDR2 SASEGT. The CDR3 coding sequence is TGTGCCAGCAGTGAAACTATTCTGAACACCGGGGAGCTGTTTTTT. This translates into CASSETILNTGELFF.

This sequence joins TRBV10-1 and TRBJ2-6, with D perhaps matching TRBD2 (5 bases). The CDR3 has 13 residues. The V gene lost 6 bases and the J gene lost 4 bases, with 7 bases spanning the gap. Looked up from germline, CDR1 is WNHNN and CDR2 is SYGVQD (reference sequence). The CDR3 region is CASRSSGANVLTF. The CDR3, as DNA: TGCGCCAGCAGATCTAGCGGGGCCAACGTCCTGACTTTC.

This clone was recorded once. This same CDR3 is encoded by further DNA sequences in the sample. CDR3 DNA: TGTGCCAGCAGTTATGGTGAAAAACTGTTTTTT. Its protein product is CASSYGEKLFF. J is TRBJ1-4 and V is TRBV6-6; D remains unclear. The CDR3 is 11 residues long. Germline CDR1 is MNHNY and CDR2 is SVGAGI (reference sequence). The V end lost 3 bases, the J end lost 7 bases, and 3 bases lay between the germline ends.